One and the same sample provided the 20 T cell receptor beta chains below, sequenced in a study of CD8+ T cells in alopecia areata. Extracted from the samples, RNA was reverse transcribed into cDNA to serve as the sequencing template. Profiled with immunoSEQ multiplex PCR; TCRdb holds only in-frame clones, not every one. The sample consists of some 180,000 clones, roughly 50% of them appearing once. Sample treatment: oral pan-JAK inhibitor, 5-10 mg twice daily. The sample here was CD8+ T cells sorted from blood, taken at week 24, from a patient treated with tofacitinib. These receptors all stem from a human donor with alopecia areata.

In DNA form, the CDR3 reads TGTGCCAGCACCTCGGGCGGGGGGACTCCTTACGAGCAGTACTTC. This gives the protein CASTSGGGTPYEQYF. The chain has TRBV11-2 and TRBJ2-7, with 8 bases lining up with TRBD2. With V trimmed by 7 bases and J by 4 bases, 12 bases remained unmatched. This CDR3 comprises 15 residues. In germline, CDR1 is SGHAT, CDR2 FQNNGV.

Written as DNA, the CDR3 is TGTGCCAGCAGTCGACAGGGAGGGGAGTACGAGCAGTACTTC. Amino acid sequence: CASSRQGGEYEQYF. The chain carries TRBV2 and TRBJ2-7; possibly TRBD1 or TRBD2 for D (7 bases each). V was trimmed by 5 bases and J by 4 bases, leaving 15 bases between them. In germline, CDR1 is SNHLY, CDR2 FYNNEI. CDR3 length: 14 amino acids. Variable domain in full (rest from reference TRBV2 and TRBJ2-7): EPEVTQTPSHQVTQMGQEVILRCVPISNHLYFYWYRQILGQKVEFLVSFYNNEISEKSEIFDDQFSVERPDGSNFTLKIRSTKLEDSAMYFCASSRQGGEYEQYFGPGTRLTVT.

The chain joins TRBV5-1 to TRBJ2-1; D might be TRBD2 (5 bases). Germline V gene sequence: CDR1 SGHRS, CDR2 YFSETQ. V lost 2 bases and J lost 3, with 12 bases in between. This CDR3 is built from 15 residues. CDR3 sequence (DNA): TGCGCCAGCAGCTTCACCTTTGGAGGCTACAATGAGCAGTTCTTC. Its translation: CASSFTFGGYNEQFF.

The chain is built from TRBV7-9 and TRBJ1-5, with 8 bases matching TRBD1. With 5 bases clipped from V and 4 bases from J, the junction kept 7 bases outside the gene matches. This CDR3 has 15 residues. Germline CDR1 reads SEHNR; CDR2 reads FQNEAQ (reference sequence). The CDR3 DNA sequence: TGTGCCAGCAGCCCCGGACAGGGTTTGAATCAGCCCCAGCATTTT. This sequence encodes CASSPGQGLNQPQHF.

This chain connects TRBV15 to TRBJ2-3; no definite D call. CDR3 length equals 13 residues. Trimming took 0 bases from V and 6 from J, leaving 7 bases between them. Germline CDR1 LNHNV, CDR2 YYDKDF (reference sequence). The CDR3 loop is CATSRDSADTQYF. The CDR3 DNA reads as TGTGCCACCAGCAGAGATTCGGCGGATACGCAGTATTTT. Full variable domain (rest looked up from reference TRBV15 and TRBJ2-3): DAMVIQNPRYQVTQFGKPVTLSCSQTLNHNVMYWYQQKSSQAPKLLFHYYDKDFNNEADTPDNFQSRRPNTSFCFLDIRSPGLGDTAMYLCATSRDSADTQYFGPGTRLTVL.

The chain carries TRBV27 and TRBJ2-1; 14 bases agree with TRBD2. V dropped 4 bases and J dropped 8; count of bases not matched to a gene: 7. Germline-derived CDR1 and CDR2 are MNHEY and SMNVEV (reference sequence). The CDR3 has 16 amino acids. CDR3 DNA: TGTGCCAGCAGTTCGACTAGCGGGGGGGCCCAGGATGAGCAGTTCTTC. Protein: CASSSTSGGAQDEQFF.

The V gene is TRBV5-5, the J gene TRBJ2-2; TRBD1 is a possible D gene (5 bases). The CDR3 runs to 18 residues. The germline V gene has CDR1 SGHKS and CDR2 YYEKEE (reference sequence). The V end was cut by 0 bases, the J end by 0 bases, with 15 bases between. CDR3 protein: CASSLVHWTRTNTGELFF. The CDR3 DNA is TGTGCCAGCAGCTTGGTGCATTGGACACGAACGAACACCGGGGAGCTGTTTTTT.

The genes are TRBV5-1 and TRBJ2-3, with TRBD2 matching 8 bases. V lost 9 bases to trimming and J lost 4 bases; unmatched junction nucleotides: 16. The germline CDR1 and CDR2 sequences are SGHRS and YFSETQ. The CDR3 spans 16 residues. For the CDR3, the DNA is TGCGCCACCCGTTTGAATAGCGGGGTGAGCCCAGATACGCAGTATTTT. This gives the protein CATRLNSGVSPDTQYF.

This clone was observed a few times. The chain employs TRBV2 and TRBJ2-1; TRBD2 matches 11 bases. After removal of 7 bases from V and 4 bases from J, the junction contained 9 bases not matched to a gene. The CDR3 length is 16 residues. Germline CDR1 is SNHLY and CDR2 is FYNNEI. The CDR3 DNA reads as TGTGCCAGCAACAACATAGCGGGGGGGGATTACAATGAGCAGTTCTTC. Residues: CASNNIAGGDYNEQFF. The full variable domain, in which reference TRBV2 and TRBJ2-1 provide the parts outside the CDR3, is EPEVTQTPSHQVTQMGQEVILRCVPISNHLYFYWYRQILGQKVEFLVSFYNNEISEKSEIFDDQFSVERPDGSNFTLKIRSTKLEDSAMYFCASNNIAGGDYNEQFFGPGTRLTVL.

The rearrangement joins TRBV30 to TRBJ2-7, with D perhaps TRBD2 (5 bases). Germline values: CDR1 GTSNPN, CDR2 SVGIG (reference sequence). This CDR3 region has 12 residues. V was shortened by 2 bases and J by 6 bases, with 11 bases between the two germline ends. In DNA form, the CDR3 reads TGTGCCTGGAGTTATTCCGAGGGCGAGCAGTACTTC. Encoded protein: CAWSYSEGEQYF.

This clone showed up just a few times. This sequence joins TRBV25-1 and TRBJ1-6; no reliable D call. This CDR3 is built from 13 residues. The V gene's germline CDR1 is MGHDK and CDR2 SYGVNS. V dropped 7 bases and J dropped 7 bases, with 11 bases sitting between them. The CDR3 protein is CASTQTENSPLHF. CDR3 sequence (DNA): TGTGCCAGCACCCAAACAGAGAATTCACCCCTCCACTTT.

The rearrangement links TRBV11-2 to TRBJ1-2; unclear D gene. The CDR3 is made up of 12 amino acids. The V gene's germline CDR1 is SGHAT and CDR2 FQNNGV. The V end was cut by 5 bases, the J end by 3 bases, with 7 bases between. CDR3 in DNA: TGTGCCAGCAGCCCGGCAGACTATGGCTACACCTTC. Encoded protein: CASSPADYGYTF.

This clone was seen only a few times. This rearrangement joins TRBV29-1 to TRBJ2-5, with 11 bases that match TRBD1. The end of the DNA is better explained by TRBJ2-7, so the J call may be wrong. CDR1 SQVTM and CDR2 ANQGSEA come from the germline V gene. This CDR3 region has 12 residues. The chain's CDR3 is CSVPGQGVEQYF. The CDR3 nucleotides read TGCAGCGTCCCGGGACAGGGGGTCGAGCAGTACTTC.

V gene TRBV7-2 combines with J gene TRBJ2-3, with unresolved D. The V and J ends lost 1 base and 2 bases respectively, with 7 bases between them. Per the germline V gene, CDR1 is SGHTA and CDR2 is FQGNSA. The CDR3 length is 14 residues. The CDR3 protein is CASSLGAYTDTQYF. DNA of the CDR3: TGTGCCAGCAGCTTAGGGGCGTACACAGATACGCAGTATTTT.

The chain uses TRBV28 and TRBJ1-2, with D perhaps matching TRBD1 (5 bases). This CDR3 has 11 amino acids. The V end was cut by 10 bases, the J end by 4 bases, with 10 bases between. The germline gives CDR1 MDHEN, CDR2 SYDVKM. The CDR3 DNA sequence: TGTGCCATCCTCGGGGGCTATGGCTACACCTTC. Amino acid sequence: CAILGGYGYTF.

The CDR3 DNA reads as TGTGCCAGCAGGATGGACGGGCAAAGCTCTGGGGCCAACGTCCTGACTTTC. It specifies CASRMDGQSSGANVLTF. This chain uses TRBV2 with TRBJ2-6; no clear D gene. Per the germline V gene, CDR1 is SNHLY and CDR2 is FYNNEI. V was cut by 6 bases and J by 0 bases, with 15 bases left in between. The CDR3 is 17 amino acids. Full variable domain (rest looked up from reference TRBV2 and TRBJ2-6): EPEVTQTPSHQVTQMGQEVILRCVPISNHLYFYWYRQILGQKVEFLVSFYNNEISEKSEIFDDQFSVERPDGSNFTLKIRSTKLEDSAMYFCASRMDGQSSGANVLTFGAGSRLTVL.

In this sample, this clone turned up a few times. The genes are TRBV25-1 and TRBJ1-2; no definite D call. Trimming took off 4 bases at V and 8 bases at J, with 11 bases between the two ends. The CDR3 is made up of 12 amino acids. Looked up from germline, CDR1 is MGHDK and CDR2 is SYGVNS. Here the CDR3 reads CASSGANSGYTF. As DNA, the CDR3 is TGTGCCAGCAGTGGAGCGAACTCCGGCTACACCTTC.

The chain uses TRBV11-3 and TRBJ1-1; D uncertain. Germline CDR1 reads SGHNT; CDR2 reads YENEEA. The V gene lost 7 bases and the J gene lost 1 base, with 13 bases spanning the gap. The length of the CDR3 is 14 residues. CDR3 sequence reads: CASNLGPSNTEAFF. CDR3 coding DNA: TGTGCCAGCAACCTAGGGCCATCGAACACTGAAGCTTTCTTT.

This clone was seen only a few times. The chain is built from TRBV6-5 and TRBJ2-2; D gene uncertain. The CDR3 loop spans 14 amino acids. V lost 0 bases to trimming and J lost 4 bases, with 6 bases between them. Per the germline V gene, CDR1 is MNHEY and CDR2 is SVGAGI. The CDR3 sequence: CASSYSTGTGELFF. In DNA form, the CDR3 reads TGTGCCAGCAGTTACTCGACTGGCACCGGGGAGCTGTTTTTT.

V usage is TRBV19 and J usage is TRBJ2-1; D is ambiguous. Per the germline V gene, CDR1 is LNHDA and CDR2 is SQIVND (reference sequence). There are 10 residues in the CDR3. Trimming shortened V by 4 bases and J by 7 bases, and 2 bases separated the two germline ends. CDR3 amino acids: CASSSNEQFF. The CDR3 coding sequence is TGTGCCAGTAGTAGTAATGAGCAGTTCTTC.